These T cell receptor beta chains were read from a single sample in a study of blood T cell repertoires in COVID-19. Clones were read by immunoSEQ multiplex PCR, and TCRdb kept only the in-frame ones, dropping some. Of a few hundred thousand clones listed, about 85% are singletons. The material sequenced was peripheral blood. These receptors all come from a woman under 30 who had recovered from COVID-19. The CDR3 runs from the conserved cysteine through the conserved F or W. A D gene is named only where the DNA matches it firmly. Part of the rows lack a size; the others show once, few, many or a class for expanded clones.

v_call	j_call	clone_size	d_call	cdr3_nt	cdr3_aa
TRBV5-1	TRBJ1-1	NA	NA	TGCGCCAGCAGCCCACTTCCCGGACTGCTGCTGAACACTGAAGCTTTCTTT	CASSPLPGLLLNTEAFF
TRBV4-3	TRBJ2-1	once	TRBD1	TGCGCCAGCAGCCAAGAGGACAGGGCTGCCTACAATGAGCAGTTCTTC	CASSQEDRAAYNEQFF
TRBV30	TRBJ1-2	NA	NA	TGTGCCTGGAGTGTACGGACCGGAGGGTTTGGCTACACCTTC	CAWSVRTGGFGYTF
TRBV30	TRBJ1-4	NA	TRBD1	TGTGCCTGGGACAGGGGGCAAACTAATGAAAAACTGTTTTTT	CAWDRGQTNEKLFF
TRBV18	TRBJ2-7	NA	NA	TGTGCCAGCTCCTCCCTTATAAGCCCCTACGAGCAGTACTTC	CASSSLISPYEQYF
TRBV10-3	TRBJ2-2	NA	NA	TGTGCCATCAGTGAGTCAAGGGGCACTAACACCGGGGAGCTGTTTTTT	CAISESRGTNTGELFF
TRBV30	TRBJ2-7	NA	NA	TGTGCCTGGAGTGTAGGAGGACGGGCCGGTTTGTACTTC	CAWSVGGRAGLYF
TRBV6-2/TRBV6-3	TRBJ1-6	NA	TRBD1	TGTGCCAGCAGCGCTAAGACAGGGGTCTCCTATAATTCACCCCTCCACTTT	CASSAKTGVSYNSPLHF
TRBV7-6	TRBJ2-2	NA	TRBD2	TGTGCCAGCAGCGACAAGATTGGACTAGCGGGAAACACCGGGGAGCTGTTTTTT	CASSDKIGLAGNTGELFF
TRBV6-2/TRBV6-3	TRBJ1-2	NA	NA	TGTGCCAGCAGTTACAGCGACAGCCACTATGGCTACACCTTC	CASSYSDSHYGYTF
TRBV5-1	TRBJ1-1	NA	NA	TGCGCCAGCAGCACAGACAGGTATGAAGCTTTCTTT	CASSTDRYEAFF
TRBV4-2	TRBJ2-2	NA	TRBD2	TGTGCCAGCAGCCAAGCCTTAGCGGGAGTAAACACCGGGGAGCTGTTTTTT	CASSQALAGVNTGELFF
TRBV6-5	TRBJ2-7	NA	TRBD2	TGTGCCAGCACAGAACCGGGGGGGGGCGAGCAGTACTTC	CASTEPGGGEQYF
TRBV10-3	TRBJ2-3	once	TRBD2	TGTGCCATCAGTGAGTATGGCGGGAGGGCAGCAGATACGCAGTATTTT	CAISEYGGRAADTQYF
TRBV19	TRBJ2-2	once	TRBD2	TGTGCCAGTAGTACGGGGGGGATTGGAACCGGGGAGCTGTTTTTT	CASSTGGIGTGELFF
TRBV10-3	TRBJ1-6	NA	NA	TGTGCCATCAGCCCTGAGGCCAGGGGTTATTCACCCCTCCACTTT	CAISPEARGYSPLHF
TRBV7-3	TRBJ2-7	once	TRBD2	TGTGCCAGCAGCTTAACGAAGGCGCGGGAGGGTAGCAACGAGCAGTACTTC	CASSLTKAREGSNEQYF
TRBV5-8	TRBJ2-1	NA	NA	TGTGCCAGCAGCTTTAGCGAAGGTGAGCAGTTCTTC	CASSFSEGEQFF
TRBV2	TRBJ1-3	NA	NA	TGTGCCAGCAGTGTTGAAATACTCGAATCTGGAAACACCATATATTTT	CASSVEILESGNTIYF
TRBV7-8	TRBJ2-7	once	NA	TGTGCCAGCAGCTTTTCTGCCGCGGGTGAGCAGTACTTC	CASSFSAAGEQYF
TRBV7-6	TRBJ2-1	NA	TRBD2	TGTGCCAGCAGCTTAATAAGGACTAGCGGGACTTACAATGAGCAGTTCTTC	CASSLIRTSGTYNEQFF
TRBV6-2/TRBV6-3	TRBJ2-3	NA	NA	TGTGCCAGCAGTTATCAACCGGTGAGCACAGATACGCAGTATTTT	CASSYQPVSTDTQYF
TRBV27	TRBJ2-5	NA	NA	TGTGCCAGCAGTTTCGGGGTACAAGAGACCCAGTACTTC	CASSFGVQETQYF
TRBV30	TRBJ2-1	NA	TRBD2	TGTGCCTGGAGTGTCTTTAGCGGGAGGACAAGAGACTACAATGAGCAGTTCTTC	CAWSVFSGRTRDYNEQFF
TRBV6-5	TRBJ2-7	NA	NA	TGTGCCAGCAGTCCCGGGACTCACTACGAGCAGTACTTC	CASSPGTHYEQYF
TRBV21-1	TRBJ2-4	NA	NA	TGTGCCAGACCCAAACACAGGGGGATGAACATTCAGTACTTC	CARPKHRGMNIQYF
TRBV15	TRBJ1-1	NA	NA	TGTGCCACCAGCAGAGATCGGGCAGGGAGGCCAGCTTTCTTT	CATSRDRAGRPAFF
TRBV7-2	TRBJ1-6	NA	NA	TGTGCCAGCAGCTTAGAACAGGTCAGATCACCCCTCCACTTT	CASSLEQVRSPLHF
TRBV7-2	TRBJ1-3	NA	NA	TGTGCCAGCAGCCTAAGGCCGGGGGGAATCTCTGGAAACACCATATATTTT	CASSLRPGGISGNTIYF
TRBV28	TRBJ1-6	NA	TRBD1	TGTGCCAGCAGTTTACCCCACCCGGGACAGGGGCCGACACCCCTCCACTTT	CASSLPHPGQGPTPLHF
TRBV30	TRBJ1-1	NA	NA	TGTGCCTGGAGTGTACGGGCAGGGGAAGCTTTCTTT	CAWSVRAGEAFF
TRBV12-5	TRBJ1-2	NA	TRBD1	TGTGCTAGTGACTCCTCGGACAGGGCTAAAGGCTACACCTTC	CASDSSDRAKGYTF
TRBV29-1	TRBJ1-2	once	NA	TGCAGCGTTTCGGGGAAGGATGGAGCTAACTATGGCTACACCTTC	CSVSGKDGANYGYTF
TRBV12-3/TRBV12-4	TRBJ1-1	NA	NA	TGTGCCAGCAGCCGCGCCGGTTTGGAAGCTTTCTTT	CASSRAGLEAFF
TRBV19	TRBJ2-1	NA	TRBD2	TGTGCCAGTAGAACCGGGACTAGTTTCTACAATGAGCAGTTCTTC	CASRTGTSFYNEQFF
TRBV6-2/TRBV6-3	TRBJ2-3	NA	NA	TGTGCCAGCAGCCGGGGGACACAGTATGATACGCAGTATTTT	CASSRGTQYDTQYF
TRBV9	TRBJ2-1	NA	NA	TGTGCCAGCAGCGTAGATGGAGTCTCCTACAATGAGCAGTTCTTC	CASSVDGVSYNEQFF
TRBV5-5	TRBJ2-7	once	NA	TGTGCCAGCAGTCGCCAGGGGATATCCTACGAGCAGTACTTC	CASSRQGISYEQYF
TRBV6-2/TRBV6-3	TRBJ1-6	NA	NA	TGTGCCAGCAGTACATCCAGGGGATTCGACGATAATTCACCCCTCCACTTT	CASSTSRGFDDNSPLHF
TRBV15	TRBJ2-6	once	NA	TGTGCCACCCAGGGGTTAAGCTCTGGGGCCAACGTCCTGACTTTC	CATQGLSSGANVLTF
TRBV29-1	TRBJ2-4	once	TRBD1	TGCAGCGTTGAGGACAGGGGGAATTTTTTGGCCAAAAACATTCAGTACTTC	CSVEDRGNFLAKNIQYF
TRBV6-6	TRBJ2-7	NA	TRBD1	TGTGCCAGCAGCCCGGGACAGGGTTCCCTAGGGCAGTACTTC	CASSPGQGSLGQYF
TRBV11-3	TRBJ1-1	NA	NA	TGTGCCAGCAGCTTAGAGGGGGGGAACACTGAAGCTTTCTTT	CASSLEGGNTEAFF
TRBV28	TRBJ2-3	NA	TRBD2	TGTGCCAGCGGACTAGCGGGAACCCTAAGGCGCACAGATACGCAGTATTTT	CASGLAGTLRRTDTQYF
TRBV5-4	TRBJ1-1	once	NA	TGTGCCAGCAGCTGGGACAAGAACACTGAAGCTTTCTTT	CASSWDKNTEAFF
TRBV27	TRBJ2-1	NA	TRBD1	TGTGCCAGCAGTTTATACAGGGGGCGATGGGATGAGCAGTTCTTC	CASSLYRGRWDEQFF
TRBV29-1	TRBJ2-7	NA	NA	TGCAGCGTTGTAACAGGGCCGTACATCGAGCAGTACTTC	CSVVTGPYIEQYF
TRBV27	TRBJ2-2	few	NA	TGTGCCAGCAGTTTATGGGCTAGCGCTGCCGGGGAGCTGTTTTTT	CASSLWASAAGELFF
TRBV4-3	TRBJ2-1	NA	NA	TGCGCCAGCAGCCAAGAGGGTATCGGGATTTTGAGCAATGAGCAGTTCTTC	CASSQEGIGILSNEQFF
TRBV6-6	TRBJ2-3	few	NA	TGTGCCAGCAGTTGGAATCAGGTTTCTACAGATACGCAGTATTTT	CASSWNQVSTDTQYF
TRBV7-6	TRBJ2-1	NA	TRBD2	TGTGCCAGCAGCTCAAATAGCGGGAGGTACAATGAGCAGTTCTTC	CASSSNSGRYNEQFF
TRBV7-3	TRBJ2-1	NA	TRBD2	TGTGCCAGCAGCTTAACAGACCCTCACGGGTGGCGGGAGACTTTGCATGAGCAGTTCTTC	CASSLTDPHGWRETLHEQFF
TRBV7-2	TRBJ2-5	NA	NA	TGTGCCAGCAGCCCATGGGGCGGGATTCAAGAGACCCAGTACTTC	CASSPWGGIQETQYF